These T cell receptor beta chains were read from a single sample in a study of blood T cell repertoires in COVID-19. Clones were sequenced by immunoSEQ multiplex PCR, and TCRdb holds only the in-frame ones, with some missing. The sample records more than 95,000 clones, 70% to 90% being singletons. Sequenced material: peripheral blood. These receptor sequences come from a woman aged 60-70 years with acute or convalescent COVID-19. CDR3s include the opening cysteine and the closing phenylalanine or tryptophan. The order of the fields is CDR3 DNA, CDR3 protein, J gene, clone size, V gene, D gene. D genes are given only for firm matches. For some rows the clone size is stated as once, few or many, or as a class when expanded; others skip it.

cdr3_nt: TGTGCCACCAGTGATCAGGGGGAGGCCCAGTACTTC; cdr3_aa: CATSDQGEAQYF; j_call: TRBJ2-5; clone_size: .; v_call: TRBV24-1; d_call: .
cdr3_nt: TGCGCCAGCAGCTTGGTACAGGAAAATGGCTACACCTTC; cdr3_aa: CASSLVQENGYTF; j_call: TRBJ1-2; clone_size: .; v_call: TRBV5-1; d_call: .
cdr3_nt: TGTGCCAGCAGCGTCGACAGGGGTTATGGCTACACCTTC; cdr3_aa: CASSVDRGYGYTF; j_call: TRBJ1-2; clone_size: .; v_call: TRBV9; d_call: TRBD1
cdr3_nt: TGTGCCACTCAGCGGGAGGGCCTAGAGGGTGAGCAGTTCTTC; cdr3_aa: CATQREGLEGEQFF; j_call: TRBJ2-1; clone_size: .; v_call: TRBV25-1; d_call: TRBD2
cdr3_nt: TGTGCCAGAGGGGACAGTGGAAACACCGGGGAGCTGTTTTTT; cdr3_aa: CARGDSGNTGELFF; j_call: TRBJ2-2; clone_size: .; v_call: TRBV24-1; d_call: TRBD1
cdr3_nt: TGTGCCAGCAGTTACGGTAGTAGCGGGATGGTTGAGCAGTTCTTC; cdr3_aa: CASSYGSSGMVEQFF; j_call: TRBJ2-1; clone_size: few; v_call: TRBV6-6; d_call: TRBD2
cdr3_nt: TGCGCCAGCAGCCCGGGACAGGGATGGAAAGAGACCCAGTACTTC; cdr3_aa: CASSPGQGWKETQYF; j_call: TRBJ2-5; clone_size: .; v_call: TRBV5-1; d_call: TRBD1
cdr3_nt: TGTGCCAGCAGACCCACCTCAAGACAGGGTTTGAATTCACCCCTCCACTTT; cdr3_aa: CASRPTSRQGLNSPLHF; j_call: TRBJ1-6; clone_size: .; v_call: TRBV27; d_call: TRBD1
cdr3_nt: TGTGCCAGCAGTTACGGCGCAGGGGGCGGAGAAAAACTGTTTTTT; cdr3_aa: CASSYGAGGGEKLFF; j_call: TRBJ1-4; clone_size: once; v_call: TRBV6-5; d_call: TRBD1
cdr3_nt: TGTGCCAGCAGTTCCGGAGCCGGACAGGGCAGAGAGTACTTC; cdr3_aa: CASSSGAGQGREYF; j_call: TRBJ2-7; clone_size: once; v_call: TRBV28; d_call: TRBD1
cdr3_nt: TGTGCCAGCAGCGCTACAGGGGTTACTGAAGCTTTCTTT; cdr3_aa: CASSATGVTEAFF; j_call: TRBJ1-1; clone_size: .; v_call: TRBV28; d_call: TRBD1
cdr3_nt: TGTGCCTGGAGCGAAAACAGGGGGGCCTATGGCTACACCTTC; cdr3_aa: CAWSENRGAYGYTF; j_call: TRBJ1-2; clone_size: .; v_call: TRBV30; d_call: TRBD1
cdr3_nt: TGCGCCAGCTCAACAGGGGCGGCGAACACTGAAGCTTTCTTT; cdr3_aa: CASSTGAANTEAFF; j_call: TRBJ1-1; clone_size: .; v_call: TRBV5-1; d_call: TRBD1
cdr3_nt: TGTGCCATCAGTTCCCCAAACCTATACAATGAGCAGTTCTTC; cdr3_aa: CAISSPNLYNEQFF; j_call: TRBJ2-1; clone_size: few; v_call: TRBV10-3; d_call: .
cdr3_nt: TGTGCCTGGAGGGGACTCGCCCCCTCTGGAAACACCATATATTTT; cdr3_aa: CAWRGLAPSGNTIYF; j_call: TRBJ1-3; clone_size: .; v_call: TRBV30; d_call: .
cdr3_nt: TGTGCCAGTAGTGTGACCGGGACAGGGTCTGCTGAAGCTTTCTTT; cdr3_aa: CASSVTGTGSAEAFF; j_call: TRBJ1-1; clone_size: .; v_call: TRBV19; d_call: TRBD1
cdr3_nt: TGTGCCAGCAGTTACTACCTAACAGGGAACGTGCAGTACTTC; cdr3_aa: CASSYYLTGNVQYF; j_call: TRBJ2-7; clone_size: .; v_call: TRBV6-2/TRBV6-3; d_call: .
cdr3_nt: TGTGCCTGGAGTGGACAGGCCTACGAGCAGTACTTC; cdr3_aa: CAWSGQAYEQYF; j_call: TRBJ2-7; clone_size: .; v_call: TRBV30; d_call: .
cdr3_nt: TGTGCCAGCAGCTTCCACAGTAACATGAACACTGAAGCTTTCTTT; cdr3_aa: CASSFHSNMNTEAFF; j_call: TRBJ1-1; clone_size: .; v_call: TRBV11-2; d_call: .
cdr3_nt: TGCGCCAGCAGCTTGACTTACAGCTCCTACGAGCAGTACTTC; cdr3_aa: CASSLTYSSYEQYF; j_call: TRBJ2-7; clone_size: once; v_call: TRBV5-1; d_call: .
cdr3_nt: TGTGCCAGCAGTGATAGAATCGTTAGCAATCAGCCCCAGCATTTT; cdr3_aa: CASSDRIVSNQPQHF; j_call: TRBJ1-5; clone_size: .; v_call: TRBV6-1; d_call: .
cdr3_nt: TGCGCCAGCAGTGAGTCCGGACGGGGAGAGACCCAGTACTTC; cdr3_aa: CASSESGRGETQYF; j_call: TRBJ2-5; clone_size: few; v_call: TRBV10-1; d_call: .
cdr3_nt: TGTGCCAGTAGCCCGGACAGAAACTATGGCTACACCTTC; cdr3_aa: CASSPDRNYGYTF; j_call: TRBJ1-2; clone_size: .; v_call: TRBV19; d_call: .
cdr3_nt: TGTGCCAGCACCACCCTGCCCGGTCAGCCCCAGCATTTT; cdr3_aa: CASTTLPGQPQHF; j_call: TRBJ1-5; clone_size: .; v_call: TRBV5-8; d_call: .
cdr3_nt: TGTGCCAGCTCACCGACCGGGGGGCGGGAAACTGAAGCTTTCTTT; cdr3_aa: CASSPTGGRETEAFF; j_call: TRBJ1-1; clone_size: .; v_call: TRBV18; d_call: .
cdr3_nt: TGTGCCAGCAGTCCATCGCTCGGGGGGCGGCGTAACAATGAGCAGTTCTTC; cdr3_aa: CASSPSLGGRRNNEQFF; j_call: TRBJ2-1; clone_size: .; v_call: TRBV28; d_call: .
cdr3_nt: TGTGCCAGCAGCTTAGAGGCGGCCTCTGGAAACACCATATATTTT; cdr3_aa: CASSLEAASGNTIYF; j_call: TRBJ1-3; clone_size: .; v_call: TRBV7-9; d_call: .
cdr3_nt: TGCGCCAGTAGTCCGGGACTCCCCTACGAGCAGTACTTC; cdr3_aa: CASSPGLPYEQYF; j_call: TRBJ2-7; clone_size: .; v_call: TRBV5-1; d_call: .
cdr3_nt: TGCAGCGTTCCTGGGGCGCGGGGCACTGAAGCTTTCTTT; cdr3_aa: CSVPGARGTEAFF; j_call: TRBJ1-1; clone_size: .; v_call: TRBV29-1; d_call: .
cdr3_nt: TGTGCCAGCAGCCAATGGGGAGGAGATGAAGCTTTCTTT; cdr3_aa: CASSQWGGDEAFF; j_call: TRBJ1-1; clone_size: .; v_call: TRBV11-2; d_call: .
cdr3_nt: TGTGCCAGCAGTTGGGGACTAGCGGGAGAGGGTGAGCAGTTCTTC; cdr3_aa: CASSWGLAGEGEQFF; j_call: TRBJ2-1; clone_size: .; v_call: TRBV28; d_call: TRBD2
cdr3_nt: TGCGCCAGCCACCCTGGGGACATTGGAACTGAAGCTTTCTTT; cdr3_aa: CASHPGDIGTEAFF; j_call: TRBJ1-1; clone_size: .; v_call: TRBV5-1; d_call: .
cdr3_nt: TGTGCCAGCAGTCCACAGGGGCTTGGGGGCTACACCTTC; cdr3_aa: CASSPQGLGGYTF; j_call: TRBJ1-2; clone_size: .; v_call: TRBV27; d_call: TRBD1
cdr3_nt: TGTGCCAGCAGCCATGCTACTCGGGACGGGGGTGAAAAACTGTTTTTT; cdr3_aa: CASSHATRDGGEKLFF; j_call: TRBJ1-4; clone_size: few; v_call: TRBV3-1/TRBV3-2; d_call: .
cdr3_nt: TGCAGGGGGACAGGGGATGGCTACACCTTC; cdr3_aa: CRGTGDGYTF; j_call: TRBJ1-2; clone_size: .; v_call: TRBV20-1; d_call: TRBD1
cdr3_nt: TGTGCCAGCAACCGTTTGGCGGAGTCCTACGAGCAGTACTTC; cdr3_aa: CASNRLAESYEQYF; j_call: TRBJ2-7; clone_size: .; v_call: TRBV28; d_call: .
cdr3_nt: TGTGCCATCAGTGAGGCAGGTACAGGGTACAATGAGCAGTTCTTC; cdr3_aa: CAISEAGTGYNEQFF; j_call: TRBJ2-1; clone_size: .; v_call: TRBV10-3; d_call: .
cdr3_nt: TGTGCCAGCAGCCGGGACAGGGATGACTATGGCTACACCTTC; cdr3_aa: CASSRDRDDYGYTF; j_call: TRBJ1-2; clone_size: .; v_call: TRBV5-4; d_call: TRBD1
cdr3_nt: TGTGCCAGCAGCTTAGCGGGAGGCCCCTACAATGAGCAGTTCTTC; cdr3_aa: CASSLAGGPYNEQFF; j_call: TRBJ2-1; clone_size: .; v_call: TRBV7-9; d_call: .
cdr3_nt: TGTGCCAGCAGTGAAGCGGGGGGACGCAATCAGCCCCAGCATTTT; cdr3_aa: CASSEAGGRNQPQHF; j_call: TRBJ1-5; clone_size: .; v_call: TRBV6-1; d_call: .
cdr3_nt: TGTGCCAGCAGATGGGACTCTTCGGGCTACACCTTC; cdr3_aa: CASRWDSSGYTF; j_call: TRBJ1-2; clone_size: few; v_call: TRBV6-6; d_call: .
cdr3_nt: TGTGCCAGCAGTTTATTGGGGGGGGGAGACAATGAGCAGTTCTTC; cdr3_aa: CASSLLGGGDNEQFF; j_call: TRBJ2-1; clone_size: once; v_call: TRBV28; d_call: TRBD2
cdr3_nt: TGTGCCAGCAATCCCGGGGAAGCTAATTCACCCCTCCACTTT; cdr3_aa: CASNPGEANSPLHF; j_call: TRBJ1-6; clone_size: .; v_call: TRBV6-6; d_call: .
cdr3_nt: TGTGCCAGCACAAGGGACGCACAGGGGAACACTGAAGCTTTCTTT; cdr3_aa: CASTRDAQGNTEAFF; j_call: TRBJ1-1; clone_size: .; v_call: TRBV2; d_call: .
cdr3_nt: TGTGCCAGCGGACTGGGGGGTGAAAAACTGTTTTTT; cdr3_aa: CASGLGGEKLFF; j_call: TRBJ1-4; clone_size: .; v_call: TRBV12-3/TRBV12-4; d_call: .
cdr3_nt: TGTGCCAGCGACAGGGGATATGATGGCTACACCTTC; cdr3_aa: CASDRGYDGYTF; j_call: TRBJ1-2; clone_size: few; v_call: TRBV19; d_call: TRBD1
cdr3_nt: TGCGCCAGCAGCCAACCTGGACAGGGGGTCTATGGCTACACCTTC; cdr3_aa: CASSQPGQGVYGYTF; j_call: TRBJ1-2; clone_size: .; v_call: TRBV4-1; d_call: TRBD1
cdr3_nt: TGTGCCAGCTCACCATCGGTTCAGAGCAATGCGGGAGAAAAACTGTTTTTT; cdr3_aa: CASSPSVQSNAGEKLFF; j_call: TRBJ1-4; clone_size: .; v_call: TRBV18; d_call: .
cdr3_nt: TGTGCCTTCGGACAGGGAGGGGAAAAACTGTTTTTT; cdr3_aa: CAFGQGGEKLFF; j_call: TRBJ1-4; clone_size: .; v_call: TRBV30; d_call: TRBD1
cdr3_nt: TGTGCCAGCAGAGTTGTTCGGGATAATTCACCCCTCCACTTT; cdr3_aa: CASRVVRDNSPLHF; j_call: TRBJ1-6; clone_size: .; v_call: TRBV5-5; d_call: .
cdr3_nt: TGCAGCTCGACAGGGAACTATGGCTACACCTTC; cdr3_aa: CSSTGNYGYTF; j_call: TRBJ1-2; clone_size: .; v_call: TRBV20-1; d_call: TRBD1
cdr3_nt: TGTGCCAGTAGTCTCGGACAGGGGGCAGGTGGCTACACCTTC; cdr3_aa: CASSLGQGAGGYTF; j_call: TRBJ1-2; clone_size: .; v_call: TRBV19; d_call: TRBD1
cdr3_nt: TGCAGCGTCGACCGGACAGCATACAATGAGCAGTTCTTC; cdr3_aa: CSVDRTAYNEQFF; j_call: TRBJ2-1; clone_size: .; v_call: TRBV29-1; d_call: .
cdr3_nt: TGCGCCAGCAGCGAGAGTGTCTATGGCTACACCTTC; cdr3_aa: CASSESVYGYTF; j_call: TRBJ1-2; clone_size: .; v_call: TRBV5-1; d_call: .
cdr3_nt: TGTGCCAGCTCACCAAGACAGGGGCAGGGGACTGAAGCTTTCTTT; cdr3_aa: CASSPRQGQGTEAFF; j_call: TRBJ1-1; clone_size: .; v_call: TRBV18; d_call: TRBD1
cdr3_nt: TGTGCCAGCAGCGTAGCTGGGAGCACTGAAGCTTTCTTT; cdr3_aa: CASSVAGSTEAFF; j_call: TRBJ1-1; clone_size: .; v_call: TRBV9; d_call: .